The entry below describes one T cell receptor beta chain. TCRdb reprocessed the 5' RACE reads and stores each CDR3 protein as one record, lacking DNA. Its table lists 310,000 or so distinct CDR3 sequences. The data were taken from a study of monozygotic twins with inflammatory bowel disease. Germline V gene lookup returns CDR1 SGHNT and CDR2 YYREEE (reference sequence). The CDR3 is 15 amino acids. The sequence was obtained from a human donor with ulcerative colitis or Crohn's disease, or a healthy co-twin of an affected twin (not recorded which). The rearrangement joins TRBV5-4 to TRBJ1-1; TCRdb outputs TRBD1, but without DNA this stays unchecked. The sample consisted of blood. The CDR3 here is CASSLGVWQGTEAFF.